These 9 T cell receptor beta chains were sequenced from one sample in a study of human T cells and chemical hapten exposure. Stated time point: pre-sensitization, week 0. Treatment here: therapeutic diphenylcyclopropenone sensitization with weekly scalp DPC. A single record per CDR3 protein comes from TCRdb applying MiXCR to the RACE reads. Counted here are fewer than 300,000 distinct CDR3 sequences, approximately 8% occurring once; the ten biggest clones make up 1.2%. The sequencing used whole blood, collected in connection with sensitization to the hapten diphenylcyclopropenone (DPC). These receptors came from a man in his late teens or twenties with alopecia areata. Some clones in this sample may be carry-over from other donors' samples.

This clonotype was detected many times. The chain combines TRBV4-1 with TRBJ2-3, with D maybe TRBD2 (6 bases). Germline CDR1 reads MGHRA; CDR2 reads YSYEKL. V gave up 3 bases and J gave up 3 bases, with 16 bases separating them. The length of the CDR3 is 16 residues. CDR3 sequence (DNA): TGCGCCAGCAGCCAGGGCCCGGGACTGGGGACAGATACGCAGTATTTT. It encodes CASSQGPGLGTDTQYF.

The rearrangement links TRBV25-1 to TRBJ1-2, with 8 bases fitting TRBD1. The V gene's germline CDR1 is MGHDK and CDR2 SYGVNS. This CDR3 has 14 amino acids. Trimming removed 1 base from V and 8 bases from J; junction bases left unmatched: 6. Here the CDR3 reads CASSESYRGDGYTF. The CDR3 region has the DNA TGTGCCAGCAGTGAATCGTACAGGGGGGACGGCTACACCTTC.

CDR3 in amino acids: CSVPTSGNPYEQYF. In DNA, the CDR3 is TGCAGTGTTCCGACTAGCGGGAACCCCTACGAGCAGTACTTC. The chain carries TRBV20-1 and TRBJ2-7; TRBD2 matches at 11 bases. Germline values: CDR1 DFQATT, CDR2 SNEGSKA (reference sequence). V shed 7 bases and J 2 bases; nucleotides not matched to a gene: 7. This CDR3 spans 14 amino acids.

The chain employs TRBV20-1 and TRBJ1-6; TRBD1 aligns across 7 bases. The CDR3 is 14 amino acids. V lost 6 bases and J lost 7; bases outside the gene matches: 9. Germline loops: CDR1 DFQATT, CDR2 SNEGSKA (reference sequence). DNA for the CDR3: TGCAGTGCGGCCGCAGGGGGTGAGAATTCACCCCTCCACTTT. Translating it yields CSAAAGGENSPLHF.

This clonotype has just a few counts. V and J are TRBV6-5 and TRBJ2-7; TRBD1 or TRBD2 may be the D gene (5 bases each). This CDR3 region has 14 residues. The V and J ends lost 2 bases and 1 base respectively, with 9 bases between them. Germline lookup yields CDR1 MNHEY and CDR2 SVGAGI. The CDR3 is CASSYGGNSYEQYF. The CDR3 region has the DNA TGTGCCAGCAGTTACGGGGGAAATTCCTACGAGCAGTACTTC.

The chain employs TRBV5-1 and TRBJ2-1, with 8 bases that match TRBD1. J gave up 4 bases and V 0 bases, and 6 bases lay outside the gene matches. The CDR3 runs 16 residues. CDR1 SGHRS and CDR2 YFSETQ come from the germline V gene. The CDR3 nucleotides read TGCGCCAGCAGCTTGGGTCGGACAGGGTTATACAATGAGCAGTTCTTC. Translated: CASSLGRTGLYNEQFF.

This clonotype occurred many times. J is TRBJ2-1 and V is TRBV6-4; 7 bases line up with TRBD1. Per germline, CDR1 MRHNA and CDR2 SNTAGT. J was trimmed by 1 base and V by 6 bases; bases with no gene match: 6. The CDR3 is 15 residues long. This CDR3 reads CASSQDRVSYNEQFF. The CDR3 region has the DNA TGTGCCAGCAGCCAAGACAGGGTGTCCTACAATGAGCAGTTCTTC.

This clonotype has just a few counts. J is TRBJ2-1 and V is TRBV29-1; D may correspond to TRBD1 or TRBD2 (6 bases each). The CDR3 contains 13 residues. CDR1 and CDR2 from the germline V gene are SQVTM and ANQGSEA. CDR3 loop: CRVGGPSYNEQFF. The CDR3 DNA reads as TGCAGAGTCGGGGGCCCCTCCTACAATGAGCAGTTCTTC.

A few counts support this clonotype. CDR3 protein: CASTPRGLAGAPSQETQYF. The CDR3 nucleotides are TGTGCCAGTACCCCTCGGGGCCTAGCGGGGGCGCCGTCCCAAGAGACCCAGTACTTC. The chain uses TRBV19 and TRBJ2-5; 10 nucleotides match TRBD2. J was trimmed by 1 base and V by 7 bases; bases with no gene match: 18. The germline V gene has CDR1 LNHDA and CDR2 SQIVND (reference sequence). This CDR3 comprises 19 residues.